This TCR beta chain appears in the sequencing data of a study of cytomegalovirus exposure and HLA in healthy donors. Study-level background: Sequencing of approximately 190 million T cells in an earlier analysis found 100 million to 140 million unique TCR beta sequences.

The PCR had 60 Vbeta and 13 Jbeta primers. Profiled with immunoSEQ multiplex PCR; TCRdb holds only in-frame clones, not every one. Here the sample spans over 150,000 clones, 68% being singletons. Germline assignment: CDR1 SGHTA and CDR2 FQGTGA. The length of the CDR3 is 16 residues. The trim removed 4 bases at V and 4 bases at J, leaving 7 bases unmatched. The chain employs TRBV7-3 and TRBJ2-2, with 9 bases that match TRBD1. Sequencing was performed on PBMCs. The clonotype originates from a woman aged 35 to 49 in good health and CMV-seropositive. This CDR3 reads CASSWGGTGLTGELFF. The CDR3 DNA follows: TGTGCCAGCAGCTGGGGTGGGACAGGGCTCACCGGGGAGCTGTTTTTT. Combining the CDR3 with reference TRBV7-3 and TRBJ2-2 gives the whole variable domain GAGVSQTPSNKVTEKGKYVELRCDPISGHTALYWYRQSLGQGPEFLIYFQGTGAADDSGLPNDRFFAVRPEGSVSTLKIQRTERGDSAVYLCASSWGGTGLTGELFFGEGSRLTVL.